This paragraph reports one TCR beta chain. Its cognate antigen is unknown. Generated by immunoSEQ multiplex PCR, the TCRdb table keeps only in-frame clones and is missing some. The data contain 550,000 to 700,000 clones, around four fifths of them singletons. The CDR3 contains 15 residues. V was trimmed by 0 bases and J by 5 bases, leaving 13 bases between them. Germline V gives CDR1 LNHNV, CDR2 YYDKDF (reference sequence). This sample is part of a study of shared clonotypes between healthy human individuals. Points from the study as a whole: Relative to their counterparts shared across all four donors, non-shared clonotypes exhibited diminished generation probabilities. Larger richness was generally estimated for naive than memory subsets.

The sequence came from a woman aged 25-40 years in good health. Sequencing was performed on memory CD4+ T cells sorted from blood. The sample's subset: CD45RA-negative fraction. This chain joins TRBV15 and TRBJ1-2; D perhaps matches TRBD1 (5 bases). CDR3: CATSRDRDEFYGYTF. The CDR3, as DNA: TGTGCCACCAGCAGAGATAGGGACGAATTTTATGGCTACACCTTC.